These 10 T cell receptor beta chains were sequenced from one sample in a study of T cell responses to AZD1222 COVID-19 vaccine. Profiled with immunoSEQ multiplex PCR; TCRdb holds only in-frame clones, not every one. The repertoire holds tens of thousands of clones, with approximately 90% as singletons. The input for sequencing was peripheral blood, taken on day 0 of AZD1222 vaccination. The receptors come from an adult in good health.

CDR3 in DNA: TGCGCCAGCAGATGGTCAGTCTTCACAGATACGCAGTATTTT. Its translation is CASRWSVFTDTQYF. V gene TRBV5-1 combines with J gene TRBJ2-3; D uncertain. The CDR3 spans 14 residues. The germline gives CDR1 SGHRS, CDR2 YFSETQ. V lost 5 bases to trimming and J lost 2 bases, with 12 bases between them.

The chain couples TRBV9 to TRBJ2-3; D might be TRBD2 (7 bases). V gave up 0 bases and J gave up 1 base, with 12 bases separating them. Germline loops: CDR1 SGDLS, CDR2 YYNGEE. This CDR3 is 16 amino acids long. Here the CDR3 DNA reads TGTGCCAGCAGCGTAGTTGAGGGGGGGGGCACAGATACGCAGTATTTT. The encoded protein is CASSVVEGGGTDTQYF.

This chain connects TRBV7-2 to TRBJ1-5; D is unresolved. The CDR3 length is 12 residues. The germline CDR1 and CDR2 sequences are SGHTA and FQGNSA. V was cut by 3 bases and J by 7 bases, with 7 bases left in between. This chain's CDR3 is CASSLERQPQHF. The CDR3 bases are TGTGCCAGCAGCTTGGAGCGACAGCCCCAGCATTTT. Together with reference TRBV7-2 and TRBJ1-5, the CDR3 gives the full variable domain: GAGVSQSPSNKVTEKGKDVELRCDPISGHTALYWYRQSLGQGLEFLIYFQGNSAPDKSGLPSDRFSAERTGGSVSTLTIQRTQQEDSAVYLCASSLERQPQHFGDGTRLSIL.

This chain connects TRBV28 to TRBJ1-2; D might be TRBD1 (6 bases). Germline CDR1 reads MDHEN; CDR2 reads SYDVKM. The CDR3 totals 15 residues. V shed 6 bases and J shed 3 bases, with 17 bases lying between them. The CDR3, as DNA: TGTGCCAGCAGCCCCATCTGGGGGGCGGACTATGGCTACACCTTC. Encoded protein: CASSPIWGADYGYTF.

The gene calls are TRBV18 and TRBJ1-1, with a tentative D call TRBD1 (5 bases). V was trimmed by 5 bases and J by 4 bases, leaving 17 bases between them. The CDR3 is 15 residues long. Germline CDR1 KGHSH, CDR2 LQKENI. CDR3 in amino acids: CASSADSSLGTEAFF. Written as DNA, the CDR3 is TGTGCCAGCTCAGCCGACAGTTCCCTCGGCACTGAAGCTTTCTTT.

The J gene is TRBJ1-2, the V gene TRBV16, with D perhaps TRBD1 (6 bases). The CDR3 extends over 15 amino acids. Deletions cut 5 bases from V and 2 bases from J, with 15 bases between. From germline, CDR1 is KGHSY and CDR2 FQNENV. This CDR3 reads CASSNRQATNYGYTF. The DNA of the CDR3 is TGTGCCAGCAGCAACCGACAGGCGACAAACTATGGCTACACCTTC.

The gene calls are TRBV12-3 or TRBV12-4 and TRBJ1-5, with TRBD1 as a possible D gene (5 bases). Trimming took off 3 bases at V and 3 bases at J, with 6 bases between the two ends. The CDR3 loop spans 13 amino acids. The CDR3 is CASSFRANQPQHF. The CDR3 region has the DNA TGTGCCAGCAGTTTCAGGGCCAATCAGCCCCAGCATTTT.

The rearrangement joins TRBV28 to TRBJ1-2; TRBD1 agrees at 8 bases. Germline CDR1 and CDR2: MDHEN and SYDVKM. The length of the CDR3 is 16 residues. The ends lost 2 bases at V and 4 bases at J; junction bases unmatched: 9. For the CDR3, the DNA is TGTGCCAGCAGTTTAGCGCAGGGGGCGCTTATCTATGGCTACACCTTC. Its translation: CASSLAQGALIYGYTF.

The chain has TRBV3-1 (or the pseudogene TRBV3-2) and TRBJ2-3, with no clear D. V dropped 0 bases and J dropped 4 bases, with 17 bases sitting between them. The germline CDR1 and CDR2 sequences are LGHDT and YNNKEL (reference sequence). This CDR3 spans 17 amino acids. CDR3 sequence (DNA): TGTGCCAGCAGCCAAGATCCTCGCCGTCAATACGCAGATACGCAGTATTTT. Protein sequence: CASSQDPRRQYADTQYF.

The rearrangement joins TRBV9 to TRBJ2-3; no firm D call. This CDR3 is 13 amino acids long. V was trimmed by 7 bases and J by 6 bases, leaving 15 bases between them. CDR1 SGDLS and CDR2 YYNGEE come from the germline V gene. The DNA of the CDR3 is TGTGCCAGCGGCCCCAAGGTCTTGGATACGCAGTATTTT. Its protein product is CASGPKVLDTQYF.